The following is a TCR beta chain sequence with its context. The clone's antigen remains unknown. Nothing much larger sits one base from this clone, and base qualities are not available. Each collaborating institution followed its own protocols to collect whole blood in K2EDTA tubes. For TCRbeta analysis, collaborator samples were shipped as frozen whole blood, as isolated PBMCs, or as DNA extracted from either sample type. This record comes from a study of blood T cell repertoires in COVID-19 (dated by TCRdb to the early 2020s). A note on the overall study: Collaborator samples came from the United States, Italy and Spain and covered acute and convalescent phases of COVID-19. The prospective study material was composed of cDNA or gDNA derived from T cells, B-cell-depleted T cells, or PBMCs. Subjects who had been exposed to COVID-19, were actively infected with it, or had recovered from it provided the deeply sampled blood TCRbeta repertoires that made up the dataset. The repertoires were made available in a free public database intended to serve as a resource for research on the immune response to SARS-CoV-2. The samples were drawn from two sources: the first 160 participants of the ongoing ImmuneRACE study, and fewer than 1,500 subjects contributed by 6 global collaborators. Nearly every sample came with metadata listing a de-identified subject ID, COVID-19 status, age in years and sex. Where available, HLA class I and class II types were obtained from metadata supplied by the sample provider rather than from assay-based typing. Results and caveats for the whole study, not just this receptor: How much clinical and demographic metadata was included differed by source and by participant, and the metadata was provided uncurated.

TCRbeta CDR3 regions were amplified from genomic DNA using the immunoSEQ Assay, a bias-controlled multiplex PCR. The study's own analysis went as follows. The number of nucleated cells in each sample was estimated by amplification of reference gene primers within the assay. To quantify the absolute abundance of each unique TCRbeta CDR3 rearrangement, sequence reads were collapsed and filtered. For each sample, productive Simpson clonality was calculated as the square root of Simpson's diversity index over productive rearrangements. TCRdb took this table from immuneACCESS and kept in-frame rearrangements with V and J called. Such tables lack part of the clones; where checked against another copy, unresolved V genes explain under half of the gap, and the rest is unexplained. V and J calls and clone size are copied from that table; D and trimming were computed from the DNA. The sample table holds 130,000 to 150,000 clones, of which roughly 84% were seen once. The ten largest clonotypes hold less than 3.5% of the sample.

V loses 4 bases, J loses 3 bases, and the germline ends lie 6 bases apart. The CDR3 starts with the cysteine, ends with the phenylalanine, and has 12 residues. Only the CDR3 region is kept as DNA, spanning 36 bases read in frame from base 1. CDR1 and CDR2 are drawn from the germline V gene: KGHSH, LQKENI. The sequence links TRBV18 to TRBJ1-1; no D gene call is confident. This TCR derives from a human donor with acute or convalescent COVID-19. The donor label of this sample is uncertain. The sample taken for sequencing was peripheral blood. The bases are TGTGCCAGCTCACAGCTTGACACTGAAGCTTTCTTT. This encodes CASSQLDTEAFF.